The sequence of this T cell receptor (beta chain) was determined in a study of cytomegalovirus exposure and HLA in healthy donors. PCR used 60 Vbeta primers and 13 Jbeta primers. TCRdb keeps only in-frame clones here, not all; method: immunoSEQ multiplex PCR. Seen here are some 99,000 clones, around 72% observed once, and the top ten hold about 2%. The CDR3 loop spans 13 amino acids. Trimming removed 3 bases from V and 4 bases from J, with 10 bases in between. Germline lookup yields CDR1 ENHRY and CDR2 SYGVKD. As to this clone: Its antigen remains unknown.

The study's findings and limits: In vitro confirmation showed a few CMV-associated chains to be CMV antigen specific. Altogether, some 160 TCR beta chains were recorded as cytomegalovirus-associated.

Sequenced input: PBMCs. The receptor comes from a male donor in good health and CMV-seronegative. The chain joins TRBV10-3 to TRBJ2-7, with D possibly matching TRBD1 (6 bases). The CDR3 DNA reads TGTGCCATCAGTGAACAGGGTGGTTACGAGCAGTACTTC. Amino acid sequence: CAISEQGGYEQYF.